This T cell receptor (beta chain) derives from a study of Graves' ophthalmopathy and Graves' hyperthyroidism. RNA transcripts provided the template for amplifying TCR beta CDR3 regions. RT-PCR with HTBI primers came first, then second-round multiplex PCR. TCRdb passed the multiplex PCR reads through MiXCR, listing each CDR3 protein once. The table has 600,000 to 700,000 distinct CDR3 sequences, roughly two fifths seen once. This clonotype was seen repeatedly, ten times or more. This CDR3 region has 13 residues. V lost 4 bases to trimming and J lost 5 bases, with 11 bases between them. In germline, CDR1 is SNHLY, CDR2 FYNNEI.

This sequence originates from an adult man with Graves' ophthalmopathy. The source material was peripheral blood. This chain connects TRBV2 to TRBJ2-5; D might be TRBD2 (5 bases). The CDR3 nucleotides are TGTGCCAGCAGTGGGACTGAATGGGAGACCCAGTACTTC. It translates to CASSGTEWETQYF.